These 13 T cell receptor beta chains were sequenced from one sample in a study of CD8 T cells in ankylosing spondylitis. TCRdb analysed the 5' RACE reads with MiXCR anew, one entry per CDR3 protein. This sample carries 250,000 to 350,000 distinct CDR3 sequences, 15% to 25% of them seen once, and the ten largest clones take roughly 7.3%. Sequenced sample: blood, either unsorted or a sorted T cell fraction (not recorded which). The receptors stem from a male donor with ankylosing spondylitis or in good health (not recorded which).

The V and J genes are TRBV3-1 and TRBJ2-5; D uncertain. This CDR3 has 11 residues. Trimming took 3 bases from V and 5 from J, leaving 4 bases between them. Germline V lookup: CDR1 LGHDT, CDR2 YNNKEL (reference sequence). The CDR3 here is CASSQTETQYF. The CDR3 nucleotides read TGTGCCAGCAGCCAGACTGAGACCCAGTACTTC.

This clonotype appeared many times. The chain uses TRBV20-1 and TRBJ2-7; the D gene is possibly TRBD1 (6 bases). V was pared by 3 bases and J by 1 base, with 10 bases between. This CDR3 is built from 13 residues. Germline lookup yields CDR1 DFQATT and CDR2 SNEGSKA (reference sequence). The CDR3 sequence: CSARGQGSYEQYV. The CDR3 nucleotides read TGCAGTGCTAGGGGGCAGGGGTCCTACGAGCAGTACGTC.

This clonotype was seen at least ten times. V and J are TRBV3-1 and TRBJ2-3; D unclear. CDR1 and CDR2 (germline): LGHDT, YNNKEL (reference sequence). Trimming pared 6 bases from V and 5 bases from J, leaving 6 bases between. The CDR3 spans 11 residues. The CDR3 region is CASSLLDTQYF. DNA for the CDR3: TGTGCCAGCAGTTTGTTAGATACGCAGTATTTT.

J is TRBJ1-4 and V is TRBV29-1; a possible D gene is TRBD1 (5 bases). The V end was cut by 5 bases, the J end by 6 bases, with 10 bases between. The CDR3 is 12 amino acids. CDR1 is SQVTM, CDR2 ANQGSEA, per germline. The CDR3 DNA sequence: TGCAGCGTTCTCTGGGGGGATGAAAAACTGTTTTTT. Translated: CSVLWGDEKLFF.

The chain combines TRBV20-1 with TRBJ2-1, with a tentative D call TRBD2 (5 bases). V was shortened by 1 base and J by 6 bases, with 19 bases between the two germline ends. The CDR3 is 16 residues long. Per germline, CDR1 DFQATT and CDR2 SNEGSKA (reference sequence). The CDR3 nucleotides are TGCAGTGCTAGAGTGTCCCACGGGCTAGCCGGCAATGAGCAGTTCTTC. This translates into CSARVSHGLAGNEQFF.

V and J are TRBV7-2 and TRBJ2-5; D call uncertain. The CDR3 loop spans 13 amino acids. The V end lost 3 bases, the J end lost 5 bases, and 10 bases lay between the germline ends. Germline CDR1 SGHTA, CDR2 FQGNSA. The DNA of the CDR3 is TGTGCCAGCAGCTTTCGGCTTACGGAGACCCAGTACTTC. It translates to CASSFRLTETQYF.

The V call is TRBV28, the J call TRBJ2-7; D is unresolved. The V and J ends lost 6 bases and 2 bases respectively, with 11 bases between them. This CDR3 has 13 amino acids. Germline-derived CDR1 and CDR2 are MDHEN and SYDVKM. The CDR3: CASSPPYPYEQYV. Written as DNA, the CDR3 is TGTGCCAGCAGCCCTCCATATCCCTACGAGCAGTACGTC.

This clonotype was seen a few times. The CDR3 nucleotides are TGTGCCAGCAGTTTAGAAAGGGTTGGCCAGCCCCAGCATTTT. As protein: CASSLERVGQPQHF. This chain joins TRBV12-3 or TRBV12-4 and TRBJ1-5; D is unresolved. The V end lost 1 base, the J end lost 7 bases, and 11 bases lay between the germline ends. This CDR3 spans 14 amino acids.

This chain connects TRBV7-9 to TRBJ2-2; D gene ambiguous. V was trimmed by 7 bases and J by 1 base, leaving 13 bases between them. This CDR3 is built from 15 residues. The germline CDR1 and CDR2 sequences are SEHNR and FQNEAQ (reference sequence). CDR3: CASNRNSGNTGELFF. The DNA of the CDR3 is TGTGCCAGCAACCGGAACTCAGGGAACACCGGGGAGCTGTTTTTT.

There are many counts of this clonotype. The rearrangement uses TRBV28 and TRBJ2-1; D unresolved. This CDR3 comprises 12 residues. V dropped 2 bases and J dropped 6 bases, with 5 bases sitting between them. Germline loops: CDR1 MDHEN, CDR2 SYDVKM. The CDR3 sequence is CASSLRVNEQFF. The DNA of the CDR3 is TGTGCCAGCAGTTTACGCGTCAATGAGCAGTTCTTC.

V usage is TRBV5-1 and J usage is TRBJ2-1; 10 bases are a match to TRBD1. Trimming took 3 bases from V and 9 from J; bases not matched to a gene: 9. CDR3 length: 15 residues. Germline loops: CDR1 SGHRS, CDR2 YFSETQ. CDR3 nucleotide sequence: TGCGCCAGCAGCTGGCAGGGACAGGGGAACAGTGAGCAGTTCTTC. It is translated as CASSWQGQGNSEQFF.

This clonotype has a handful of counts. The V call is TRBV7-2, the J call TRBJ1-1; D is unresolved. V lost 0 bases to trimming and J lost 4 bases, with 15 bases between them. The CDR3 extends over 16 amino acids. Looked up from germline, CDR1 is SGHTA and CDR2 is FQGNSA. CDR3 nucleotides: TGTGCCAGCAGCTTAGCGGAGGGTTTTCCTCCCACTGAAGCTTTCTTT. It yields the protein CASSLAEGFPPTEAFF.

The V gene is TRBV6-2 or TRBV6-3, the J gene TRBJ1-6; no reliable D call. This CDR3 has 15 amino acids. Germline V CDR1 and CDR2: MNHEY, SVGEGT. V gave up 6 bases and J gave up 7 bases, with 16 bases separating them. CDR3 amino acids: CASRKTDRSNSPLHF. DNA of the CDR3: TGTGCCAGCAGAAAAACCGACCGGAGCAATTCACCCCTCCACTTT.